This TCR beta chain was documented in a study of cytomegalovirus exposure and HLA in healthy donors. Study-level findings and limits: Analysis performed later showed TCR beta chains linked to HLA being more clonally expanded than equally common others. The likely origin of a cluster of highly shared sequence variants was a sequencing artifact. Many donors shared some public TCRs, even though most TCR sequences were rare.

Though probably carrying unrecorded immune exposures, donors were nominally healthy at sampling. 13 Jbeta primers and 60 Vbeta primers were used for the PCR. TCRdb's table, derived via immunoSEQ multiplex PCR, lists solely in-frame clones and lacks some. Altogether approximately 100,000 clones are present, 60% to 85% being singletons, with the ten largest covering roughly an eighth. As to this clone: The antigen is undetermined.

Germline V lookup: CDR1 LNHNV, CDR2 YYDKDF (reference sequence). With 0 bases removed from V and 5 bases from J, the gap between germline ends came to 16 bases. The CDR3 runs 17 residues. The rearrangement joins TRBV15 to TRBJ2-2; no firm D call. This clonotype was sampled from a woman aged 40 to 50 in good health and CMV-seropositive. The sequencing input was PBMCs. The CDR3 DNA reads TGTGCCACCAGCAGAGACACCCATCTCCAGGCGACCGGGGAGCTGTTTTTT. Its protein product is CATSRDTHLQATGELFF.